This is a list of T cell receptor beta chains from one sample in a study of OX40 agonist ivuxolimab in advanced cancers. Sequenced by immunoSEQ multiplex PCR; TCRdb stores in-frame clones only, minus some. The sample lists about 100,000 clones, roughly 90% occurring once. The starting material was CD4+ or CD8+ T cells sorted from blood, obtained in a trial of the OX40 agonist ivuxolimab. These receptors originate from an adult with an advanced solid tumor such as melanoma, head and neck, liver or kidney cancer. CDR3s include the opening cysteine and the closing phenylalanine or tryptophan.

TRBV7-9,CASTLPGDTEAFF
TRBV6-4,CASSVFGGRDPPAGNTIYF
TRBV25-1,CASSLVAGDTQYF
TRBV14,CASSQDSLRGTEAFF
TRBV7-9,CASSPQIEGQGGIYGYTF
TRBV4-1,CASSLTSSTQETQYF
TRBV2,CASTLSRRDTQYF
TRBV7-6,CASSLVGAGRDEQYF
TRBV19,CASQQGVEGEQFF
TRBV18,CASSPTGYSGANVLTF
TRBV19,CASRPPGGQAGADTQYF
TRBV4-3,CASSRGAGQDEKLFF
TRBV5-4,CASSLRQWETQYF
TRBV29-1,CSAHRSGYGYTF
TRBV27,CASSLTGDGYTF
TRBV5-1,CASSLLAEYEQYF
TRBV9,CASSVGGAPANEQFF
TRBV11-3,CASSFQGYNEQFF
TRBV18,CASSPSRDNYEQYF
TRBV18,CASSPSPQTSYEQYF
TRBV2,CASSELGGDTEAFF
TRBV6-5,CASSYSRVPNTGELFF
TRBV6-5,CASSSWTGGITGELFF
TRBV2,CASSEGIWGRGKDTEAFF
TRBV7-9,CASSLAEGGATNEKLFF
TRBV4-1,CASSQDPQGFWPQHF
TRBV27,CASSLWGLPDTQYF
TRBV5-1,CASRDGSAADTQYF
TRBV18,CASSPRRQGAGSGANVLTF
TRBV2,CASSEGRSSYNEQFF
TRBV5-6,CASSLEGAAYF
TRBV7-9,CASSLGVYEQYF
TRBV27,CASRLTSTYGYTF
TRBV6-6,CASSYHTGSRSYGYTF
TRBV10-3,CAMYGGQGGYTF
TRBV13,CASSMRQGPYEQYF
TRBV5-6,CASRRQGAGDTQYF
TRBV5-1,CASSLGPQGDTQYF
TRBV7-2,CASSLVGTGRGYTF
TRBV4-1,CASSQEQQYNQPQHF
TRBV20-1,CSVKSRAGYTF
TRBV18,CASSNQGARPEAFF
TRBV6-5,CASQGAMDGYTF
TRBV2,CASSEEAAGANVLTF
TRBV7-9,CASSSRPESEEQYF
TRBV7-2,CASSPGQGRYNEQFF
TRBV19,CASSISPTRDYGYTF
TRBV18,CASSRTGINQPQHF
TRBV6-5,CASKGTGGIQETQYF
TRBV18,CASSPYKGGEFEAGELFF
TRBV4-1,CASSQRQVQYF
TRBV7-6,CASSLVTGEETQYF